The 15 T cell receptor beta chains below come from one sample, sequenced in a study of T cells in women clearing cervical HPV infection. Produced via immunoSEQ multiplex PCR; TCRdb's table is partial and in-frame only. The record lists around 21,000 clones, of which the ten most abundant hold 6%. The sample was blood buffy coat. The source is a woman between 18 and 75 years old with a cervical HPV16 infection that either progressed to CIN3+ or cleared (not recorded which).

The CDR3 loop is CASSTLAGSYNEQFF. Incomplete CDR3 DNA: TGTGCCAGCAGCACCCTAGCGGGATCCTACAATGAG. The rearrangement uses TRBV7-2 and TRBJ2-1, with 9 bases matching TRBD2. The DNA ends 3 residues before the CDR3 does, and the rest of the CDR3 is filled in from the germline J gene. Trimming cost V 5 bases and J 1 base; bases outside gene matches: 3. The CDR3 runs 15 residues. Germline V gene data show CDR1 as SGHTA and CDR2 as FQGNSA.

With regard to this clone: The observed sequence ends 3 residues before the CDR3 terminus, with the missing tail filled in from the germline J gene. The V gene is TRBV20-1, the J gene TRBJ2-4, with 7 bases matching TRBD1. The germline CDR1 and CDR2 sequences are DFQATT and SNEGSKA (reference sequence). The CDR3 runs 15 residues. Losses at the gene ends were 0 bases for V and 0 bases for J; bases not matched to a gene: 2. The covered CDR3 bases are TGCAGTGCTAGAGATAGGGGGCTAGCCAAAAACATT. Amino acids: CSARDRGLAKNI. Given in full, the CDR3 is CSARDRGLAKNIQYF.

The sequenced CDR3 bases are TGCGCCAGCAGCTTGGCACTAGCGGACAATGAG. Translation: CASSLALADNE. In full, the CDR3 reads CASSLALADNEQFF. The rearrangement joins TRBV5-1 to TRBJ2-1; 8 nucleotides line up with TRBD2. The CDR3 end lies 3 residues beyond the end of the read and is filled in from the germline J gene. After removal of 0 bases from V and 5 bases from J, the junction contained 1 base not matched to a gene. The germline CDR1 and CDR2 sequences are SGHRS and YFSETQ. This CDR3 spans 14 amino acids.

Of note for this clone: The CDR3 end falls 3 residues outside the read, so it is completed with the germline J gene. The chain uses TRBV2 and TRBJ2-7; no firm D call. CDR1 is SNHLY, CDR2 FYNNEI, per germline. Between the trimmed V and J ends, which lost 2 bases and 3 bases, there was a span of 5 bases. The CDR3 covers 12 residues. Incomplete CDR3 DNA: TGTGCCAGCAGTGAATCCTTCTACGAG. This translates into CASSESFYE. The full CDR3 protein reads CASSESFYEQYF.

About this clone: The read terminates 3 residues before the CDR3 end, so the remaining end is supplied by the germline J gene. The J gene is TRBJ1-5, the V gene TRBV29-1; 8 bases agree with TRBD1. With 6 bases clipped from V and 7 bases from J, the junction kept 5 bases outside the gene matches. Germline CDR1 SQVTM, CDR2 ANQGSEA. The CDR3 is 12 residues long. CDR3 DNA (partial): TGCAGCGTCATCAGGGGGCTCCAGCCC. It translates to CSVIRGLQP. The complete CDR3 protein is CSVIRGLQPQHF.

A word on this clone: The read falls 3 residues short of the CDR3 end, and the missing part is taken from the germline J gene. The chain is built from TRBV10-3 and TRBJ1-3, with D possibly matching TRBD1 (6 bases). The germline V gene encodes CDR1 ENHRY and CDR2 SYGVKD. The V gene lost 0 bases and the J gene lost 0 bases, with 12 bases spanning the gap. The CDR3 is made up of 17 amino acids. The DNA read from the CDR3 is TGTGCCATCAGTGAGTCGGCAGGGGCCAGCTCTGGAAACACC. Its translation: CAISESAGASSGNT. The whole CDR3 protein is CAISESAGASSGNTIYF.

The part of the CDR3 DNA that was read is TGTGCCAGTAGTATGCTAGGAGGGACATTGGGC. Translated: CASSMLGGTLG. Given in full, the CDR3 is CASSMLGGTLGYTF. The V and J genes are TRBV19 and TRBJ1-2; D possibly corresponds to TRBD1 (6 bases). The CDR3 is cut off 3 residues early in the read; its end comes from the germline J gene. CDR3 length: 14 residues. Looked up from germline, CDR1 is LNHDA and CDR2 is SQIVND (reference sequence).

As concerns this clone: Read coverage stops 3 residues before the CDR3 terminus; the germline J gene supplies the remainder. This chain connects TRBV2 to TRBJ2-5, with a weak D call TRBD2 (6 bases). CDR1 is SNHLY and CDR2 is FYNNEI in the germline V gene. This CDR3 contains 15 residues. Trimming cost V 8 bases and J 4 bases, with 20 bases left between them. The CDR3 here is CASPQDRGGRETQYF. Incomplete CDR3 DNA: TGTGCCAGCCCCCAGGATAGGGGAGGAAGAGAGACC.

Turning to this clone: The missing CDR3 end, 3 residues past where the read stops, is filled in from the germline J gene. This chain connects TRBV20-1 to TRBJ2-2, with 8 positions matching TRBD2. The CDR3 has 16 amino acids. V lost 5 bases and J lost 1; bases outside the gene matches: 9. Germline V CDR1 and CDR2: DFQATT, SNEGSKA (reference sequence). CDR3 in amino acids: CSAFKELAVNTGELFF. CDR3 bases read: TGCAGTGCTTTTAAGGAACTAGCGGTGAACACCGGGGAG.

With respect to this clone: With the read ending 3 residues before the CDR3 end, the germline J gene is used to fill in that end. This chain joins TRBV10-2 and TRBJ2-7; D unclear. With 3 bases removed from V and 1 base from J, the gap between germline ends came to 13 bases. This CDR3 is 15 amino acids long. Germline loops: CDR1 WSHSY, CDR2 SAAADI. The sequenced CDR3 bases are TGCGCCAGCAGTGACAAGTCACTTGGTTCCTACGAG. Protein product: CASSDKSLGSYE. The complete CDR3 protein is CASSDKSLGSYEQYF.

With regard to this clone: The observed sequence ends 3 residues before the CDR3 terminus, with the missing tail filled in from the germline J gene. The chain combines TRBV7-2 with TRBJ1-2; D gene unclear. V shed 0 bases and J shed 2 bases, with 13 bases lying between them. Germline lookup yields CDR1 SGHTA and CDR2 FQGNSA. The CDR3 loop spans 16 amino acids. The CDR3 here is CASSLARYQANYGYTF. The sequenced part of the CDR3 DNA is TGTGCCAGCAGCTTAGCTCGATATCAGGCCAACTATGGC.

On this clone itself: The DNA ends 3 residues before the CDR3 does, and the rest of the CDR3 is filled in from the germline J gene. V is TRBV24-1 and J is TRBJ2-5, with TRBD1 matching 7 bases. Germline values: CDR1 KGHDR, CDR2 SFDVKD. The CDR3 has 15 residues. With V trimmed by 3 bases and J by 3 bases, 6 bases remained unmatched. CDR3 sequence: CATSDRDSRKETQYF. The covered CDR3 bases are TGTGCCACCAGTGATCGGGACAGTCGAAAAGAGACC.

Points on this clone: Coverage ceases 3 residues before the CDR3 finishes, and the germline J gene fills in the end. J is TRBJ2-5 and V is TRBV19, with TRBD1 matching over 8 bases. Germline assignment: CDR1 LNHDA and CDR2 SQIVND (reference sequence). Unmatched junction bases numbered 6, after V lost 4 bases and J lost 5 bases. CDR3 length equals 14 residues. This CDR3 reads CASSKARGRETQYF. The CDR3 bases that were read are TGTGCCAGTAGTAAGGCCAGGGGGCGTGAGACC.

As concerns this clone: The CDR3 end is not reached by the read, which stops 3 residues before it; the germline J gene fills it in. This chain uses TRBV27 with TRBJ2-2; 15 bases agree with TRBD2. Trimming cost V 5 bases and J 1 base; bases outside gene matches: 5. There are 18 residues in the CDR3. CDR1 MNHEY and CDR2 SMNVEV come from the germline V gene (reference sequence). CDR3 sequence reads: CASSAPGLAGGNTGELFF. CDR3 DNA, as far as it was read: TGTGCCAGCAGTGCCCCGGGACTAGCGGGAGGGAACACCGGGGAG.

This CDR3 is CASSLGGGYGYTF. The sequenced part of the CDR3 DNA is TGTGCCAGCAGTTTGGGGGGGGGCTATGGC. V gene TRBV11-2 combines with J gene TRBJ1-2; D might be TRBD1 (5 bases). The read terminates 3 residues before the CDR3 end, so the remaining end is supplied by the germline J gene. The CDR3 runs to 13 residues. Germline CDR1 is SGHAT and CDR2 is FQNNGV. V was cut by 6 bases and J by 4 bases, with 12 bases left in between.